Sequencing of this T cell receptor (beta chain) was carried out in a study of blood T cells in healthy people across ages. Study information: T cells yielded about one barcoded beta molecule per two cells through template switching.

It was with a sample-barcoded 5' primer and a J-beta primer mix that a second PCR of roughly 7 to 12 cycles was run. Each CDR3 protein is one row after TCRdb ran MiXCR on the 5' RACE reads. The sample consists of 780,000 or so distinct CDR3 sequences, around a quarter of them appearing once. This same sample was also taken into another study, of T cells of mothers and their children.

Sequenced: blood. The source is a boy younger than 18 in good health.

CDR3 protein: CASSSAVGSYNEQFF. The CDR3 DNA is TGCGCCAGCAGCTCAGCGGTGGGCTCCTACAATGAGCAGTTCTTC. This chain uses TRBV5-1 with TRBJ2-1, with a tentative D call TRBD2 (5 bases). Germline V gene lookup returns CDR1 SGHRS and CDR2 YFSETQ. V was clipped by 3 bases and J by 0 bases, with 10 bases between them. The CDR3 has 15 amino acids.